Shown below are 2 T cell receptor beta chains from a single sample sequenced in a study of T cell repertoires in cytomegalovirus infection. TCRdb fed the reads into MiXCR, producing one record per CDR3 protein. The repertoire consists of approximately 250,000 distinct CDR3 sequences, with over 8% occurring once and the leading ten covering roughly 16%. The material sequenced was PBMCs. The origin of the receptors is a human donor in good health (CMV status not recorded). Some clones in this sample may be carry-over from other donors' samples.

This clonotype was counted many times. This chain uses TRBV7-9 with TRBJ2-7; a weak D match, TRBD2 (6 bases). V gave up 0 bases and J gave up 5 bases, with 14 bases separating them. CDR3 length: 15 amino acids. Germline V gives CDR1 SEHNR, CDR2 FQNEAQ (reference sequence). CDR3 sequence (DNA): TGTGCCAGCAGCTTAGCGCCCCCGGGGAGGAACGAGCAGTACTTC. Amino acid sequence: CASSLAPPGRNEQYF.

The J gene is TRBJ2-5, the V gene TRBV7-2; 10 bases map to TRBD2. This CDR3 comprises 15 residues. V lost 5 bases and J lost 10; bases outside the gene matches: 13. Germline V gives CDR1 SGHTA, CDR2 FQGNSA. The CDR3 spells CASSTRRLAGEDQYF. In DNA form, the CDR3 reads TGTGCCAGCAGCACCCGGCGTCTAGCGGGAGAGGACCAGTACTTC.